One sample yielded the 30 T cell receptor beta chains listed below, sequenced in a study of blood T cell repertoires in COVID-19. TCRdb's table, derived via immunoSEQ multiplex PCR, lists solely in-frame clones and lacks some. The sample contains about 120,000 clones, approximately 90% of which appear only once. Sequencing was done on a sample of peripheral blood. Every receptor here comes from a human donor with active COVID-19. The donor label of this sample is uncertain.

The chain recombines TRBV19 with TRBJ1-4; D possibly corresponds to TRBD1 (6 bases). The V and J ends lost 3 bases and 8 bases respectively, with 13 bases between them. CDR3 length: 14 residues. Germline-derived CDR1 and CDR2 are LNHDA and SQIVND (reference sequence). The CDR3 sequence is CASSIGQLKEKLFF. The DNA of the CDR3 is TGTGCCAGTAGTATCGGACAGCTAAAGGAAAAACTGTTTTTT.

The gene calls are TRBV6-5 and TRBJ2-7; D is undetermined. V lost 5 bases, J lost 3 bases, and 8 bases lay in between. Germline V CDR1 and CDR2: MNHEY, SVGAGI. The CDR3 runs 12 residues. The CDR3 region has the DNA TGTGCCAGCAGTCAACATGGCTACGAGCAGTACTTC. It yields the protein CASSQHGYEQYF.

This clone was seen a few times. As DNA, the CDR3 is TGTGCCAGCAGCTTAGGGCCGGGGGGAGGACAAGATACGCAGTATTTT. This sequence encodes CASSLGPGGGQDTQYF. The rearrangement uses TRBV11-2 and TRBJ2-3, with 7 bases fitting TRBD2. CDR1 and CDR2 (germline): SGHAT, FQNNGV. J gave up 5 bases and V 1 base, and 9 bases lay outside the gene matches. CDR3 length equals 16 residues. Full variable domain (missing parts from reference TRBV11-2 and TRBJ2-3): EAGVAQSPRYKIIEKRQSVAFWCNPISGHATLYWYQQILGQGPKLLIQFQNNGVVDDSQLPKDRFSAERLKGVDSTLKIQPAKLEDSAVYLCASSLGPGGGQDTQYFGPGTRLTVL.

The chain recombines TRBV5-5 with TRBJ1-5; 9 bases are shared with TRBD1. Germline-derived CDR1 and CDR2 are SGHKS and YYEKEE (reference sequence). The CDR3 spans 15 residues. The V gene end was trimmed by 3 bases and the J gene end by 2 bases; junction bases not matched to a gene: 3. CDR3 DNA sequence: TGTGCCAGCAGCTCACAGGGGGCAGGCAATCAGCCCCAGCATTTT. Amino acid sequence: CASSSQGAGNQPQHF.

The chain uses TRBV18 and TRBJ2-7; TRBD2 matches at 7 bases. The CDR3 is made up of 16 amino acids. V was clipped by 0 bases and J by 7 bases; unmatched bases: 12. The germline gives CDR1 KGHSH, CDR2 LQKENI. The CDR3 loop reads CASSPPGGGFSEEQYF. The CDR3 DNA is TGTGCCAGCTCACCACCTGGGGGGGGATTCTCGGAAGAGCAGTACTTC.

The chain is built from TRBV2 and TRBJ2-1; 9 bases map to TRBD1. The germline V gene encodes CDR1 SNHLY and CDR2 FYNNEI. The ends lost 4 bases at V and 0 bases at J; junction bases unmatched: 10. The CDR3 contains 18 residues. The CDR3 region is CASSGMDRGISSYNEQFF. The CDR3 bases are TGTGCCAGCAGTGGGATGGACAGGGGAATAAGCTCCTACAATGAGCAGTTCTTC.

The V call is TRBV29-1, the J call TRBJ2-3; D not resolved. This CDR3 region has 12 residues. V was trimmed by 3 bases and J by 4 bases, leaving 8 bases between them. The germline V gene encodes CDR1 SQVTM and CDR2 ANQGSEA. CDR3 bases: TGCAGCGTTGACCGGGTCCCAGATACGCAGTATTTT. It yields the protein CSVDRVPDTQYF.

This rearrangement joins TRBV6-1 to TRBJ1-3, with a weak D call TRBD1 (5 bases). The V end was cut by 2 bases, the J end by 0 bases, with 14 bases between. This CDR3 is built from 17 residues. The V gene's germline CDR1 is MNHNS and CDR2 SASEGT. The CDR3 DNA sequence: TGTGCCAGCAGTGAATGGGAAAGACAGACCTCTGGAAACACCATATATTTT. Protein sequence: CASSEWERQTSGNTIYF.

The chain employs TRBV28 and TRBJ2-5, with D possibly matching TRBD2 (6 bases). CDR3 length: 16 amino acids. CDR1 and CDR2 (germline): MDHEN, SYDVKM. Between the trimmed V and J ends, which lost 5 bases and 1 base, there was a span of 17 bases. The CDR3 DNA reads TGTGCCAGCAGTCCCGGGAGACGAAGGACCCAAGAGACCCAGTACTTC. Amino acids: CASSPGRRRTQETQYF.

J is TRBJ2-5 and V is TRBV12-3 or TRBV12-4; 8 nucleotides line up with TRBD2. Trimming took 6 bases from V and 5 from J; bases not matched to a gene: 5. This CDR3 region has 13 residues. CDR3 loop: CASSRGGRETQYF. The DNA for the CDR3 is TGTGCCAGCAGCCGGGGGGGCCGGGAGACCCAGTACTTC.

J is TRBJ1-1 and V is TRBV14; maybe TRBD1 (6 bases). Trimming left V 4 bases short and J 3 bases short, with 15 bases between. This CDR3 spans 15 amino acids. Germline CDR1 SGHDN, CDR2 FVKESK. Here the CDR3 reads CASSPRGGLYTEAFF. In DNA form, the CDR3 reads TGTGCCAGCAGCCCCCGGGGGGGCTTGTACACTGAAGCTTTCTTT.

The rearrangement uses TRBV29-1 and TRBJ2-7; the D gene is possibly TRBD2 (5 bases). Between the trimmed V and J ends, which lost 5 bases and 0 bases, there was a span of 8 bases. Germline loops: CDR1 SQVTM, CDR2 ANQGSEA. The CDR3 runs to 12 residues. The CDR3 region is CSVHEGSYEQYF. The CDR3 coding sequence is TGCAGCGTTCATGAGGGCTCCTACGAGCAGTACTTC.

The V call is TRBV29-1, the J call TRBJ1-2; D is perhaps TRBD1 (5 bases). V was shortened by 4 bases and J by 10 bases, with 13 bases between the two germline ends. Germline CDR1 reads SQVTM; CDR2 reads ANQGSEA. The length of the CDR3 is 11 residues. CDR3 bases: TGCAGCGTTGGGCAGGGCGAGTTCTACACCTTC. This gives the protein CSVGQGEFYTF.

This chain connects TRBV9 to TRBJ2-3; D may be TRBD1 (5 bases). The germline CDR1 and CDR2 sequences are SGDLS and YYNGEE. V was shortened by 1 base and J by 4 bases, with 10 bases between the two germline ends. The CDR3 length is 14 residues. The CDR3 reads CASSVHRSPDTQYF. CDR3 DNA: TGTGCCAGCAGCGTACACAGGAGTCCAGATACGCAGTATTTT.

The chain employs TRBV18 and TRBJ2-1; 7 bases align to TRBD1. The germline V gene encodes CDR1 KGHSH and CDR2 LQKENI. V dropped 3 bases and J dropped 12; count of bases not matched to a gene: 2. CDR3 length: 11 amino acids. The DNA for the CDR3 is TGTGCCAGCTCACCGGGACAGAGGCAGTTCTTC. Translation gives CASSPGQRQFF.

CDR3: CASSVEQGAAYGYTF. CDR3 nucleotides: TGTGCCAGCAGCGTAGAACAGGGGGCTGCCTATGGCTACACCTTC. The chain links TRBV9 to TRBJ1-2, with 9 bases that match TRBD1. Trimming took 0 bases from V and 4 from J; bases not matched to a gene: 4. This CDR3 has 15 amino acids. CDR1 SGDLS and CDR2 YYNGEE come from the germline V gene.

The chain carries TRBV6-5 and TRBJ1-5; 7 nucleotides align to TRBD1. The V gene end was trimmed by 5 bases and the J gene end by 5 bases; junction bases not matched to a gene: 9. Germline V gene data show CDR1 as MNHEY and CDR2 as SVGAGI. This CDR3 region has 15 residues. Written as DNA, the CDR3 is TGTGCCAGCAGTAGGGGGACAGAAGGGGATCAGCCCCAGCATTTT. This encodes CASSRGTEGDQPQHF.

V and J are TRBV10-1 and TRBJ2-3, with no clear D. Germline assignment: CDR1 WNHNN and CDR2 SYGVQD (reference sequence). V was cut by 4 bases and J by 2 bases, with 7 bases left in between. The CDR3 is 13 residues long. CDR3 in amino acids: CASSATVTDTQYF. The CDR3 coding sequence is TGCGCCAGCAGTGCCACGGTCACAGATACGCAGTATTTT.

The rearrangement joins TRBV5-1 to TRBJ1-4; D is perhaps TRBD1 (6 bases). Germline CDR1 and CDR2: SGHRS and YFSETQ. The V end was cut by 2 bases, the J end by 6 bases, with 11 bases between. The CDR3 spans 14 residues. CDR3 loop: CASSFGRGDEKLFF. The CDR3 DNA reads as TGCGCCAGCAGCTTTGGCAGGGGAGATGAAAAACTGTTTTTT.

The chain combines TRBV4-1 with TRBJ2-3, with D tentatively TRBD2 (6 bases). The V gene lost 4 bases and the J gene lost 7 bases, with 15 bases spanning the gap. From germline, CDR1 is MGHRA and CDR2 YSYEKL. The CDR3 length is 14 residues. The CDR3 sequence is CASSLAWGEYTQYF. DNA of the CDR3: TGCGCCAGCAGCCTAGCTTGGGGGGAGTATACGCAGTATTTT.

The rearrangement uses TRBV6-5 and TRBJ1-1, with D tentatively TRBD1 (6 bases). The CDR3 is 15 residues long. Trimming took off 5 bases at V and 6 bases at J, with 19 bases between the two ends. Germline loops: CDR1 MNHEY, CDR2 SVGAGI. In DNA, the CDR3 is TGTGCCAGCAGTAGTTCGTGGGCAGGGGTTGCTGAAGCTTTCTTT. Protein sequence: CASSSSWAGVAEAFF.

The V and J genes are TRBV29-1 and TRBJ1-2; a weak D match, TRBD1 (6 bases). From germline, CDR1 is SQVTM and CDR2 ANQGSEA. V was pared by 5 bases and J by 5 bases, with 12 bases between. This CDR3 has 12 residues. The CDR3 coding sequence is TGCAGCGTTCAAGGGGACAATTATGGCTACACCTTC. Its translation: CSVQGDNYGYTF.

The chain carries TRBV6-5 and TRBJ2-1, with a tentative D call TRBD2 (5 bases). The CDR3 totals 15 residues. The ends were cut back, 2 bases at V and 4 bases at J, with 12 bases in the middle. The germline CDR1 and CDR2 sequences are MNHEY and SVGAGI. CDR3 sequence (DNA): TGTGCCAGCAGTTACCGAGGACTCACTTACAATGAGCAGTTCTTC. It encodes CASSYRGLTYNEQFF.

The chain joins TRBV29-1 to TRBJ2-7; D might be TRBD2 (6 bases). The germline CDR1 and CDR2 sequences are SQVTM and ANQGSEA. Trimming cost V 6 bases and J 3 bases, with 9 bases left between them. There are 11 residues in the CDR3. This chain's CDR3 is CSVMDYYEQYF. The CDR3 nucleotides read TGCAGCGTAATGGACTACTACGAGCAGTACTTC.

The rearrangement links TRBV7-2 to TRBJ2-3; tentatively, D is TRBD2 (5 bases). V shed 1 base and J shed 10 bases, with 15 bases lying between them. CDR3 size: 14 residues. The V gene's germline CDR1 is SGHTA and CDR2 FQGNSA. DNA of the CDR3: TGTGCCAGCAGCTTAGGAGGGCCTAGCCCGGCGCAGTATTTT. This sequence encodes CASSLGGPSPAQYF.

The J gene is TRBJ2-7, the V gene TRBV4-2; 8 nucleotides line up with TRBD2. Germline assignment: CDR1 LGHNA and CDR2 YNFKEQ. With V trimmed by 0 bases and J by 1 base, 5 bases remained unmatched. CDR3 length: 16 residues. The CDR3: CASSQDATGGSYEQYF. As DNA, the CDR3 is TGTGCCAGCAGCCAAGACGCAACGGGGGGGTCCTACGAGCAGTACTTC.

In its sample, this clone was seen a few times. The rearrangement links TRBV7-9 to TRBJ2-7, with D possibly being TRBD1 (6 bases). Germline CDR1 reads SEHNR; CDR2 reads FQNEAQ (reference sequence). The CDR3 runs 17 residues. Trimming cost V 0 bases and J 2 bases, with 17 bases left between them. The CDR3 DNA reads TGTGCCAGCAGCTTAGCACCCCACCGGGACAACGCCTACGAGCAGTACTTC. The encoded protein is CASSLAPHRDNAYEQYF.

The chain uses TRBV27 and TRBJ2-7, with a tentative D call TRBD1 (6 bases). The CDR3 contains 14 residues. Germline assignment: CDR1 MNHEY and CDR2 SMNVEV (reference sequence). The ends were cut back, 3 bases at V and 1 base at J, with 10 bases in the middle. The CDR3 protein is CASSFSRGSYEQYF. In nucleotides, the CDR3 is TGTGCCAGCAGTTTTTCCAGGGGATCCTACGAGCAGTACTTC.

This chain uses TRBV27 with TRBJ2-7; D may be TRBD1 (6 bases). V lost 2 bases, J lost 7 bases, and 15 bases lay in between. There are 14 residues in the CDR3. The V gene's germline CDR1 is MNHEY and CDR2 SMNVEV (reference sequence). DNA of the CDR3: TGTGCCAGCAGTTTACGTTACGAAGGGGGAGAGCAGTACTTC. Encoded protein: CASSLRYEGGEQYF.

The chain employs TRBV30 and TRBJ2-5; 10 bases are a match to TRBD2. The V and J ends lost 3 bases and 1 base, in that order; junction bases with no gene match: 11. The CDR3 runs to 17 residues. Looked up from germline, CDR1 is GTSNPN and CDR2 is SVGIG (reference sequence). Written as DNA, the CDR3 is TGTGCCTGGAGCATGGCTAGCGGGGGAGTTCGCCAAGAGACCCAGTACTTC. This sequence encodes CAWSMASGGVRQETQYF.